The 24 T cell receptor beta chains given below trace back to one sample, sequenced in a study of T cell responses to AZD1222 COVID-19 vaccine. The table came from immunoSEQ multiplex PCR; TCRdb's copy has only in-frame clones and leaves some out. The sample contains more than 110,000 clones, approximately 90% of which appear only once. The material sequenced was peripheral blood, taken on day 0 of AZD1222 vaccination. All receptors derive from an adult in good health.

This clone was recorded at least ten times. The chain combines TRBV5-6 with TRBJ1-1; TRBD1 matches 7 bases. Germline V gives CDR1 SGHDT, CDR2 YYEEEE. V shed 5 bases and J 7 bases; nucleotides not matched to a gene: 11. The CDR3 is 14 residues long. The CDR3 loop is CASSLSPTGLEAFF. The CDR3, as DNA: TGTGCCAGCAGTTTGTCCCCGACAGGGCTTGAAGCTTTCTTT. Full variable domain (remainder filled in from reference TRBV5-6 and TRBJ1-1): DAGVTQSPTHLIKTRGQQVTLRCSPKSGHDTVSWYQQALGQGPQFIFQYYEEEERQRGNFPDRFSGHQFPNYSSELNVNALLLGDSALYLCASSLSPTGLEAFFGQGTRLTVV.

The genes are TRBV10-3 and TRBJ1-1, with 9 bases that match TRBD1. There are 13 residues in the CDR3. Germline V CDR1 and CDR2: ENHRY, SYGVKD. The junction had 4 bases not matched to a gene; V was cut back by 10 bases and J by 1 base. The chain's CDR3 is CATGQGSNTEAFF. The CDR3 nucleotides read TGTGCCACCGGACAGGGGTCGAACACTGAAGCTTTCTTT.

This chain uses TRBV7-2 with TRBJ1-6; D is uncertain. Germline CDR1 is SGHTA and CDR2 is FQGNSA. The CDR3 sequence is 15 residues long. V lost 1 base and J 10 bases, leaving 14 bases between the germline ends. This CDR3 reads CASSLGLPPNSPLHF. The CDR3 region has the DNA TGTGCCAGCAGCTTAGGGCTCCCTCCTAACTCACCCCTCCACTTT.

The gene calls are TRBV3-1 (or the pseudogene TRBV3-2) and TRBJ2-7; D is uncertain. Trimming removed 0 bases from V and 5 bases from J, with 11 bases in between. This CDR3 region has 14 residues. CDR1 and CDR2 (germline): LGHDT, YNNKEL (reference sequence). In nucleotides, the CDR3 is TGTGCCAGCAGCCAAGATCGGGTTACCCACGAGCAGTACTTC. As protein: CASSQDRVTHEQYF.

The chain joins TRBV19 to TRBJ1-5; weak D call: TRBD1 (6 bases). With 6 bases removed from V and 1 base from J, the gap between germline ends came to 19 bases. The CDR3 sequence is 17 residues long. Germline CDR1 reads LNHDA; CDR2 reads SQIVND (reference sequence). The CDR3 nucleotides are TGTGCCAGTAGCCTGGGGGGGGCAGGGGCGAGCAATCAGCCCCAGCATTTT. This sequence encodes CASSLGGAGASNQPQHF.

The gene calls are TRBV24-1 and TRBJ2-7; D is ambiguous. CDR3 length: 12 amino acids. The ends were cut back, 5 bases at V and 4 bases at J, with 8 bases in the middle. The germline V gene has CDR1 KGHDR and CDR2 SFDVKD. The CDR3 DNA is TGTGCCACCAGTGGAACCCGATACGAGCAGTACTTC. Encoded protein: CATSGTRYEQYF.

The genes are TRBV7-2 and TRBJ2-3, with 8 bases that match TRBD1. The CDR3 loop spans 14 amino acids. Per germline, CDR1 SGHTA and CDR2 FQGNSA. J lost 6 bases, V lost 6 bases, and 8 bases had no gene match. CDR3 sequence reads: CASRQGTGRDTQYF. As DNA, the CDR3 is TGTGCCAGCAGGCAAGGGACAGGTCGGGATACGCAGTATTTT.

This chain links TRBV6-5 with TRBJ1-1; D is uncertain. The length of the CDR3 is 10 residues. Trimming pared 5 bases from V and 11 bases from J, leaving 9 bases between. The germline V gene has CDR1 MNHEY and CDR2 SVGAGI. CDR3 amino acids: CASSPREAFF. CDR3 DNA sequence: TGTGCCAGCAGTCCAAGGGAGGCTTTCTTT.

V is TRBV30 and J is TRBJ1-1, with 9 bases aligning to TRBD1. J lost 4 bases, V lost 1 base, and 4 bases had no gene match. CDR3 length: 14 amino acids. Germline V CDR1 and CDR2: GTSNPN, SVGIG (reference sequence). The CDR3 DNA follows: TGTGCCTGGAGTGGGGACAGGGTGAGCACTGAAGCTTTCTTT. It codes for CAWSGDRVSTEAFF.

Here the CDR3 reads CASRPTAQETQYF. CDR3 coding DNA: TGTGCCAGCAGACCGACAGCTCAAGAGACCCAGTACTTC. The V gene is TRBV6-5, the J gene TRBJ2-5; TRBD1 might be the D (5 bases). V shed 6 bases and J shed 2 bases, with 10 bases lying between them. Per germline, CDR1 MNHEY and CDR2 SVGAGI. The CDR3 has 13 residues.

The chain combines TRBV6-1 with TRBJ2-7, with 7 positions matching TRBD2. Losses at the gene ends were 3 bases for V and 7 bases for J; bases not matched to a gene: 9. The CDR3 is 14 residues long. Germline lookup yields CDR1 MNHNS and CDR2 SASEGT. The chain's CDR3 is CASSDGGGAGEQYF. In nucleotides, the CDR3 is TGTGCCAGCAGTGACGGCGGGGGAGCGGGGGAGCAGTACTTC.

This chain connects TRBV5-5 to TRBJ1-2; 7 bases are a match to TRBD1. This CDR3 has 15 amino acids. Unmatched junction bases numbered 8, after V lost 3 bases and J lost 3 bases. The germline gives CDR1 SGHKS, CDR2 YYEKEE (reference sequence). CDR3 in amino acids: CASSSLGGTDYGYTF. The CDR3 coding sequence is TGTGCCAGCAGCTCGCTAGGTGGGACAGACTATGGCTACACCTTC.

V and J are TRBV7-2 and TRBJ2-3; TRBD2 might be the D (6 bases). The CDR3 spans 16 residues. CDR1 and CDR2 (germline): SGHTA, FQGNSA. The V end lost 3 bases, the J end lost 2 bases, and 15 bases lay between the germline ends. The CDR3 bases are TGTGCCAGCAGCTTGCGGTTCGGCGGGATCACAGATACGCAGTATTTT. It specifies CASSLRFGGITDTQYF.

The rearrangement uses TRBV5-6 and TRBJ2-4; the match to TRBD2 covers 9 bases. V lost 4 bases to trimming and J lost 4 bases; unmatched junction nucleotides: 3. The CDR3 is 14 amino acids. CDR1 SGHDT and CDR2 YYEEEE come from the germline V gene. DNA of the CDR3: TGTGCCAGCAGCATGAGCGGGAGGAAAAACATTCAGTACTTC. Translated, it gives CASSMSGRKNIQYF.

The gene calls are TRBV6-6 and TRBJ1-5; tentatively, D is TRBD1 (6 bases). Trimming took 2 bases from V and 7 from J, leaving 12 bases between them. Germline assignment: CDR1 MNHNY and CDR2 SVGAGI (reference sequence). The CDR3 is 14 amino acids. CDR3: CASSYTQGIQPQHF. The CDR3 coding sequence is TGTGCCAGCAGTTACACTCAGGGGATCCAGCCCCAGCATTTT.

This chain connects TRBV6-1 to TRBJ1-1; 12 bases line up with TRBD1. This CDR3 is built from 17 residues. CDR1 MNHNS and CDR2 SASEGT come from the germline V gene. V trimming: 4 bases; J trimming: 1 base; junction bases outside the gene matches: 7. DNA of the CDR3: TGTGCCAGCAGTGGGGACAGGGGGCCCCGAACGAACACTGAAGCTTTCTTT. It encodes CASSGDRGPRTNTEAFF.

This rearrangement joins TRBV6-2 or TRBV6-3 to TRBJ2-7; weak D call: TRBD1 (7 bases). The V gene lost 1 base and the J gene lost 4 bases, with 23 bases spanning the gap. Germline values: CDR1 MNHEY, CDR2 SVGEGT. The length of the CDR3 is 18 residues. The CDR3 DNA reads TGTGCCAGCAGTTACTTCCCGGGGGACAGTCGTTCTCTTTACGAGCAGTACTTC. Translation: CASSYFPGDSRSLYEQYF.

The chain recombines TRBV19 with TRBJ1-1; tentatively, D is TRBD1 (5 bases). The V and J ends lost 7 bases and 3 bases respectively, with 15 bases between them. Germline V gene data show CDR1 as LNHDA and CDR2 as SQIVND (reference sequence). This CDR3 comprises 14 residues. Here the CDR3 reads CASTPGWGDTEAFF. As DNA, the CDR3 is TGTGCCAGTACCCCGGGGTGGGGGGACACTGAAGCTTTCTTT.

J is TRBJ1-3 and V is TRBV7-6; TRBD1 aligns across 8 bases. The J segment lost 1 base and the V segment lost 1 base, leaving 0 bases of the junction unmatched. The length of the CDR3 is 15 residues. In germline, CDR1 is SGHVS, CDR2 FNYEAQ. The CDR3 nucleotides are TGTGCCAGCAGCTTAGGGACAGGGTCTGGAAACACCATATATTTT. This sequence encodes CASSLGTGSGNTIYF.

The chain employs TRBV7-9 and TRBJ1-6, with D possibly being TRBD1 (5 bases). The CDR3 has 17 residues. CDR1 and CDR2 from the germline V gene are SEHNR and FQNEAQ (reference sequence). V dropped 5 bases and J dropped 9 bases, with 23 bases sitting between them. The CDR3 reads CASSIWDFLSGGSPLHF. The CDR3 region has the DNA TGTGCCAGCAGCATATGGGACTTCCTCTCGGGGGGTTCACCCCTCCACTTT.

The chain recombines TRBV5-5 with TRBJ1-2; 7 nucleotides align to TRBD1. V lost 2 bases and J lost 3; bases outside the gene matches: 13. Per germline, CDR1 SGHKS and CDR2 YYEKEE (reference sequence). The CDR3 length is 17 residues. The CDR3 is CASSFVILRQGHYGYTF. In DNA form, the CDR3 reads TGTGCCAGCAGCTTTGTGATCCTTAGACAGGGTCACTATGGCTACACCTTC. The whole variable domain, remainder taken from reference TRBV5-5 and TRBJ1-2, is DAGVTQSPTHLIKTRGQQVTLRCSPISGHKSVSWYQQVLGQGPQFIFQYYEKEERGRGNFPDRFSARQFPNYSSELNVNALLLGDSALYLCASSFVILRQGHYGYTFGSGTRLTVV.

V and J are TRBV11-2 and TRBJ1-1; D ambiguous. In germline, CDR1 is SGHAT, CDR2 FQNNGV. This CDR3 is 14 amino acids long. V shed 0 bases and J shed 6 bases, with 11 bases lying between them. The CDR3 sequence is CASSLDLLRAEAFF. The CDR3, as DNA: TGTGCCAGCAGCTTAGATCTATTGAGAGCTGAAGCTTTCTTT.

The rearrangement joins TRBV6-5 to TRBJ2-3, with D perhaps matching TRBD1 (5 bases). The CDR3 is 15 amino acids. The V end was cut by 7 bases, the J end by 1 base, with 15 bases between. Germline CDR1 reads MNHEY; CDR2 reads SVGAGI. The CDR3, as DNA: TGTGCCAGCACCAATCGGATAGGGGGCACAGATACGCAGTATTTT. Residues: CASTNRIGGTDTQYF.

This chain connects TRBV9 to TRBJ2-7; D perhaps matches TRBD2 (5 bases). V was shortened by 1 base and J by 0 bases, with 11 bases between the two germline ends. CDR3 size: 15 residues. Germline CDR1 reads SGDLS; CDR2 reads YYNGEE. CDR3 sequence (DNA): TGTGCCAGCAGCGTACACGCGGGTAGCTCCTACGAGCAGTACTTC. It translates to CASSVHAGSSYEQYF.